These T cell receptor beta chains were read from a single sample in a study of cytomegalovirus exposure and HLA in healthy donors. Measured with immunoSEQ multiplex PCR; TCRdb has only the in-frame clones, and not every one. Counted here are about 150,000 clones, roughly 80% occurring once; the ten biggest clones make up around 13%. Sequencing was carried out using PBMCs. These receptors were obtained from a man aged 25-45 years in good health and CMV-seropositive. CDR3s include the opening cysteine and the closing phenylalanine or tryptophan. D genes are given only for firm matches. Part of the rows lack a size; the others show once, few, many or a class for expanded clones.

TRBJ1-2,TRBV5-1,TRBD1,.,TGCGCCAGCAGCTTGGCCAAGGGACAGGGAGATGGCTACACCTTC,CASSLAKGQGDGYTF
TRBJ2-1,TRBV11-2,TRBD1,.,TGTGCCAGCAGCTACTTGACAGGGGGCACGTACAATGAGCAGTTCTTC,CASSYLTGGTYNEQFF
TRBJ2-3,TRBV7-3,.,few,TGTGCCAGCAGCTTGTCGGGAGATACGCAGTATTTT,CASSLSGDTQYF
TRBJ2-7,TRBV27,.,.,TGTGCCAGCAGTCTTAGCGACTCCTACGAGCAGTACTTC,CASSLSDSYEQYF
TRBJ2-5,TRBV19,TRBD2,.,TGTGCCAGTAGTATAGCGGGAGGGGGGGAGACCCAGTACTTC,CASSIAGGGETQYF
TRBJ2-7,TRBV7-2,.,.,TGTGCCAGCAGCTTTCCCGCTACCTACGAGCAGTACTTC,CASSFPATYEQYF
TRBJ1-1,TRBV11-1,.,few,TGTGCCAGCTCCCGGGACACGAGCACTGAAGCTTTCTTT,CASSRDTSTEAFF
TRBJ2-5,TRBV9,TRBD2,.,TGTGCCAGCAGCGTAAGTCTAGCGGGAGGGCCGATGGAGACCCAGTACTTC,CASSVSLAGGPMETQYF
TRBJ1-2,TRBV5-5,.,.,TGTGCCAGCAGCTTGCCCCCCAGTGGGCTCTATGGCTACACCTTC,CASSLPPSGLYGYTF
TRBJ2-5,TRBV4-1,.,.,TGCGCCAGCAGCCAAGTAGGGCAGGGTGAGAGGGAGACCCAGTACTTC,CASSQVGQGERETQYF
TRBJ2-1,TRBV6-5,TRBD2,.,TGTGCCAGCAGCCCCGGGGGGGGCAATAACAATGAGCAGTTCTTC,CASSPGGGNNNEQFF